The sequence of this T cell receptor beta chain was determined in a study of PD-1 blockade in classical Hodgkin lymphoma (TCRdb year 2020). In the study overall: To define a peripheral blood immune signature of response to PD-1 blockade in classical Hodgkin lymphoma, the study combined TCR beta sequencing with CyTOF.

The Qiagen DNeasy kit was used to extract genomic DNA both from unsorted PBMCs and from the negatively selected CD4+ and CD8+ fractions. Amplification of TCR beta CDR3 regions was done by immunoSEQ multiplex PCR with primers that anneal to V and J segments. A synthetic immune receptor repertoire was used to minimize amplification bias, and remaining bias was computationally removed after sequencing. On the authors' methods: Custom Python scripts were used to quantify repertoire diversity as the Shannon entropy index. The unsorted, CD4+ and CD8+ repertoires were each analyzed separately, with the exception of combined analyses, where CD4+ and CD8+ sequences were merged in silico. This immuneACCESS table, as held by TCRdb, lists in-frame sequences with V and J called but not all clones. Of the missing ones, under half trace to an unresolved V gene in checked studies; the others have no known cause. V and J calls and clone size come straight from that table; D and trimming were deduced from the DNA. Present in this sample are some 31,000 clones, approximately 94% of which were seen just once. Roughly 2.5% of the sample comes from the top ten.

As regards this clone: Its recognized antigen is unknown. No base quality information exists; no much larger clone differs at one position.

The label giving this sample's time point can be read as: newly diagnosed, previously untreated cHL patient sample. As a comparison group for the relapsed/refractory trial patients, PBMCs were sequenced from patients with newly diagnosed, previously untreated classical Hodgkin lymphoma. Peripheral blood was collected in 8 mL Vacutainer Cell Preparation Tubes, from which PBMCs were isolated by centrifugation and then cryopreserved. What the work shows at the level of the full study, not this receptor alone: Only a single clinical trial cohort was studied, and what caused the repertoire differences, possibly disease activity or prior therapy, remained undefined. Baseline TCR diversity was reported to be lower in newly diagnosed patients than in healthy donors, and even lower in relapsed/refractory patients.

Taken from the germline V gene (reference sequence), the CDR1 and CDR2 loops are LNHDA and SQIVND. V is reduced by 7 bases and J by 5 bases, leaving a spacing of 15 bases between them. The CDR3 sequence holds 14 residues, the cysteine and phenylalanine included. Here the CDR3 DNA is all that survives: 42 bases in frame from base 1. The chain was built from TRBV19 and TRBJ1-5; 5 matching bases give a weak D call of TRBD1. This TCR was recovered from a human donor with classical Hodgkin lymphoma. The material sequenced was peripheral blood mononuclear cells (PBMCs). The CDR3 amino acid sequence is: CASTPPGYHQPQHF. The DNA is TGTGCCAGTACCCCTCCAGGGTACCATCAGCCCCAGCATTTT.